These 22 T cell receptor beta chains originate from one sample sequenced in a study of blood T cells in healthy people across ages. PCR was performed a second time for 7 to 11 cycles using a sample-barcoded 5' primer and a J-beta primer mix. TCRdb fed the 5' RACE reads into MiXCR, producing one record per CDR3 protein. The table records 650,000 to 700,000 distinct CDR3 sequences, about 50% of them present only once. The sample comprised blood. These receptors all stem from an elderly woman in good health.

The chain recombines TRBV12-3 or TRBV12-4 with TRBJ2-7; D call uncertain. The germline V and J ends were trimmed by 0 bases and 3 bases, with 9 bases remaining between them. The CDR3 covers 14 residues. CDR3 sequence: CASSLALINYEQYF. CDR3 DNA sequence: TGTGCCAGCAGTTTAGCGCTGATAAACTACGAGCAGTACTTC.

This chain joins TRBV10-3 and TRBJ2-3, with 8 bases matching TRBD1. The CDR3 totals 12 residues. Germline V CDR1 and CDR2: ENHRY, SYGVKD. V dropped 10 bases and J dropped 6; count of bases not matched to a gene: 6. In nucleotides, the CDR3 is TGTGCCACGACAGGGGATCGGGATACGCAGTATTTT. The encoded protein is CATTGDRDTQYF.

The V gene is TRBV28, the J gene TRBJ1-2, with D uncertain. The V end was cut by 10 bases, the J end by 7 bases, with 13 bases between. Germline V gene lookup returns CDR1 MDHEN and CDR2 SYDVKM. CDR3 length: 11 amino acids. CDR3 in amino acids: CATWIETGYTF. Written as DNA, the CDR3 is TGTGCCACCTGGATCGAGACTGGCTACACCTTC.

This clonotype was detected only a few times. Mismatch with germline at one junction end may stem from a read error. The DNA for the CDR3 is TGTGCCAGCAGCTTATCCCTTATGAGGAGTCAGTACTTC. Its translation is CASSLSLMRSQYF. The chain uses TRBV28 and TRBJ2-4; D uncertain. Germline V lookup: CDR1 MDHEN, CDR2 SYDVKM. This CDR3 spans 13 amino acids. Full variable domain (outside the CDR3, taken from reference TRBV28 and TRBJ2-4): DVKVTQSSRYLVKRTGEKVFLECVQDMDHENMFWYRQDPGLGLRLIYFSYDVKMKEKGDIPEGYSVSREKKERFSLILESASTNQTSMYLCASSLSLMRSQYFGAGTRLSVL.

In this sample, this clonotype turned up many times. The chain links TRBV20-1 to TRBJ1-5; TRBD1 might be the D (5 bases). V lost 3 bases and J lost 5, with 14 bases in between. Germline V CDR1 and CDR2: DFQATT, SNEGSKA (reference sequence). The CDR3 sequence is 14 residues long. The CDR3 spells CSASRGISYQPQHF. The CDR3 DNA reads as TGCAGTGCTAGTCGGGGCATTTCATATCAGCCCCAGCATTTT.

Ten or more counts support this clonotype. The chain couples TRBV29-1 to TRBJ2-3; a possible D gene is TRBD2 (6 bases). The CDR3 runs to 12 residues. Between the trimmed V and J ends, which lost 7 bases and 3 bases, there was a span of 11 bases. The germline V gene has CDR1 SQVTM and CDR2 ANQGSEA. The CDR3 DNA reads as TGCAGCGCTATGGGGGGTACAGATACGCAGTATTTT. It encodes CSAMGGTDTQYF.

This clonotype was counted between two and nine times. V usage is TRBV18 and J usage is TRBJ2-4, with D unresolved. Germline assignment: CDR1 KGHSH and CDR2 LQKENI. Between the trimmed V and J ends, which lost 6 bases and 2 bases, there was a span of 14 bases. This CDR3 is 15 amino acids long. The CDR3 is CASSKSLQSKNIQYF. The CDR3, as DNA: TGTGCCAGCTCGAAGTCTCTTCAATCCAAAAACATTCAGTACTTC.

Points on this clonotype: A read error may explain this, as a much larger clone is one base away. The chain recombines TRBV5-5 with TRBJ1-6; 9 bases are shared with TRBD1. CDR1 is SGHKS, CDR2 YYEKEE, per germline (reference sequence). The length of the CDR3 is 16 residues. The CDR3 DNA is TGTGCCAGCAGATTTGCCCCGGGACAGGGATATTCACCCCCCCACTTT. Translation gives CASRFAPGQGYSPPHF. Full variable domain (missing parts from reference TRBV5-5 and TRBJ1-6): DAGVTQSPTHLIKTRGQQVTLRCSPISGHKSVSWYQQVLGQGPQFIFQYYEKEERGRGNFPDRFSARQFPNYSSELNVNALLLGDSALYLCASRFAPGQGYSPPHFGNGTRLTVT.

This clonotype was seen at least ten times. This rearrangement joins TRBV4-2 to TRBJ1-3; 8 bases match TRBD1. From germline, CDR1 is LGHNA and CDR2 YNFKEQ. V gave up 1 base and J gave up 2 bases; unmatched junction bases: 1. The CDR3 has 15 amino acids. CDR3: CASSQGQGTGNTIYF. CDR3 nucleotide sequence: TGTGCCAGCAGCCAAGGACAGGGGACTGGAAACACCATATATTTT.

The rearrangement links TRBV4-2 to TRBJ2-2; D is uncertain. The CDR3 has 16 amino acids. The germline V gene has CDR1 LGHNA and CDR2 YNFKEQ. The germline V and J ends were trimmed by 1 base and 1 base, with 10 bases remaining between them. The CDR3 DNA is TGTGCCAGCAGCCAAGGAGGCCCTCTGAACACCGGGGAGCTGTTTTTT. This translates into CASSQGGPLNTGELFF.

This chain uses TRBV3-1 with TRBJ1-1; D is uncertain. CDR3 length: 13 residues. The V end was cut by 7 bases, the J end by 5 bases, with 14 bases between. Germline loops: CDR1 LGHDT, CDR2 YNNKEL (reference sequence). CDR3 in DNA: TGTGCCAGCAAGGGTTACGGCGGGACTGAAGCTTTCTTT. It codes for CASKGYGGTEAFF. Based on the CDR3 plus reference TRBV3-1 and TRBJ1-1, the full variable domain is DTAVSQTPKYLVTQMGNDKSIKCEQNLGHDTMYWYKQDSKKFLKIMFSYNNKELIINETVPNRFSPKSPDKAHLNLHINSLELGDSAVYFCASKGYGGTEAFFGQGTRLTVV.

This rearrangement joins TRBV27 to TRBJ2-1; 9 bases align to TRBD2. V shed 5 bases, J shed 4 bases, and the junction held 6 bases outside the gene matches. This CDR3 is built from 15 residues. CDR1 and CDR2 (germline): MNHEY, SMNVEV (reference sequence). The chain's CDR3 is CASSPASGNYNEQFF. Here the CDR3 DNA reads TGTGCCAGCAGTCCCGCTAGCGGGAATTACAATGAGCAGTTCTTC.

This clonotype has ten or more counts. This chain connects TRBV5-1 to TRBJ2-5, with 9 bases fitting TRBD2. Trimming cost V 0 bases and J 2 bases; bases outside gene matches: 5. CDR1 and CDR2 (germline): SGHRS, YFSETQ. This CDR3 contains 16 residues. CDR3 DNA: TGCGCCAGCAGCTTGGCCCTCCTAGCGGGACAAGAGACCCAGTACTTC. It specifies CASSLALLAGQETQYF. Complete variable domain (other parts from reference TRBV5-1 and TRBJ2-5): KAGVTQTPRYLIKTRGQQVTLSCSPISGHRSVSWYQQTPGQGLQFLFEYFSETQRNKGNFPGRFSGRQFSNSRSEMNVSTLELGDSALYLCASSLALLAGQETQYFGPGTRLLVL.

This clonotype was counted at least ten times. The chain joins TRBV25-1 to TRBJ2-3; perhaps D is TRBD1 or TRBD2 (5 bases each). Germline V gene data show CDR1 as MGHDK and CDR2 as SYGVNS. The germline V and J ends were trimmed by 1 base and 3 bases, with 11 bases remaining between them. CDR3 size: 15 residues. Here the CDR3 reads CASSESRGSTDTQYF. CDR3 nucleotide sequence: TGTGCCAGCAGTGAATCGAGGGGCTCGACAGATACGCAGTATTTT. Full variable domain (outside the CDR3, taken from reference TRBV25-1 and TRBJ2-3): EADIYQTPRYLVIGTGKKITLECSQTMGHDKMYWYQQDPGMELHLIHYSYGVNSTEKGDLSSESTVSRIRTEHFPLTLESARPSHTSQYLCASSESRGSTDTQYFGPGTRLTVL.

The chain has TRBV7-9 and TRBJ2-2, with TRBD1 matching over 9 bases. Germline values: CDR1 SEHNR, CDR2 FQNEAQ (reference sequence). There are 14 residues in the CDR3. V trimming: 11 bases; J trimming: 8 bases; junction bases outside the gene matches: 12. The CDR3 coding sequence is TGTGCCCTACGGCCGGGACAGGGCGCGGGGGAGCTGTTTTTT. This encodes CALRPGQGAGELFF.

The rearrangement links TRBV3-1 to TRBJ2-7, with TRBD1 matching over 7 bases. In germline, CDR1 is LGHDT, CDR2 YNNKEL (reference sequence). CDR3 length equals 13 residues. V trimming: 4 bases; J trimming: 7 bases; junction bases outside the gene matches: 7. The CDR3 DNA reads as TGTGCCAGCAGCCCCTGGACAGGACTTGAGCAGTACTTC. Its translation: CASSPWTGLEQYF.

A remark on this clonotype: This may come from a read error, since a much larger clone is one base off. The V call is TRBV25-1, the J call TRBJ2-5; the D gene is possibly TRBD1 (6 bases). The germline gives CDR1 MGHDK, CDR2 SYGVNS. V lost 6 bases and J lost 11, with 22 bases in between. The CDR3 sequence is 14 residues long. Here the CDR3 reads CASSRDISGHEQYF. The DNA of the CDR3 is TGTGCCAGCAGCCGGGACATCTCCGGGCATGAGCAGTACTTC.

Note on this clonotype: This may be a read error, as it is one base from a much larger clone. The chain links TRBV3-1 to TRBJ2-3; TRBD2 aligns across 7 bases. Germline lookup yields CDR1 LGHDT and CDR2 YNNKEL (reference sequence). The CDR3 runs 16 residues. The DNA for the CDR3 is TGTGCCAGCACCGCATGGGGAGGGACTACAACAGGTACGCAGTATTTT. This gives the protein CASTAWGGTTTGTQYF.

The V and J genes are TRBV4-3 and TRBJ2-1; 10 bases map to TRBD2. The V gene's germline CDR1 is LGHNA and CDR2 YSLEER. This CDR3 is 16 amino acids long. V trimming: 0 bases; J trimming: 7 bases; junction bases outside the gene matches: 6. The CDR3 region has the DNA TGCGCCAGCAGCCAAGATCTGAGCGGGGGGGTTAATGAGCAGTTCTTC. Its protein product is CASSQDLSGGVNEQFF.

The chain has TRBV12-3 or TRBV12-4 and TRBJ1-5; 9 nucleotides match TRBD1. CDR3 size: 17 residues. V lost 3 bases, J lost 0 bases, and 6 bases stayed unmatched. CDR3 in amino acids: CASSLGDRVYSNQPQHF. The CDR3 nucleotides read TGTGCCAGCAGTTTGGGGGACAGGGTTTATAGCAATCAGCCCCAGCATTTT.

V gene TRBV3-1 combines with J gene TRBJ2-5; 8 bases align to TRBD2. This CDR3 has 16 amino acids. Germline-derived CDR1 and CDR2 are LGHDT and YNNKEL (reference sequence). V lost 4 bases to trimming and J lost 4 bases; unmatched junction nucleotides: 11. The CDR3 spells CASSLRKKAGVETQYF. The CDR3 DNA follows: TGTGCCAGCAGCCTCCGAAAAAAAGCGGGGGTAGAGACCCAGTACTTC.

V usage is TRBV29-1 and J usage is TRBJ1-5; 8 bases are shared with TRBD1. There are 13 residues in the CDR3. From germline, CDR1 is SQVTM and CDR2 ANQGSEA. V was clipped by 7 bases and J by 3 bases; unmatched bases: 5. The CDR3 coding sequence is TGCAGCGCCGGACAGGGAGCCAATCAGCCCCAGCATTTT. It encodes CSAGQGANQPQHF.